These 5 T cell receptor beta chains came from one sample sequenced in a study of cytomegalovirus exposure and HLA in healthy donors. The PCR was carried out with 60 Vbeta primers and 13 Jbeta primers. Using immunoSEQ multiplex PCR, the repertoire was profiled, and TCRdb retains in-frame clones only, with some absent. The table shows roughly 100,000 clones, with roughly 80% occurring only once. Sequences were obtained from PBMCs. The receptors were gathered from a man aged 50-59 years in good health and CMV-seropositive.

The chain combines TRBV29-1 with TRBJ2-3; 7 bases map to TRBD1. Per germline, CDR1 SQVTM and CDR2 ANQGSEA. After removal of 0 bases from V and 3 bases from J, the junction contained 0 bases not matched to a gene. This CDR3 is 13 amino acids long. CDR3 sequence reads: CSVEDRGTDTQYF. The CDR3 nucleotides read TGCAGCGTTGAAGACAGGGGGACAGATACGCAGTATTTT.

The chain recombines TRBV29-1 with TRBJ2-3; D is ambiguous. Germline V CDR1 and CDR2: SQVTM, ANQGSEA. This CDR3 comprises 13 residues. V was clipped by 3 bases and J by 2 bases, with 9 bases between them. The CDR3 DNA reads TGCAGCGTTGATTTCCAGAACACAGATACGCAGTATTTT. Protein product: CSVDFQNTDTQYF.

The chain joins TRBV30 to TRBJ2-7; perhaps TRBD1 as D (6 bases). V lost 3 bases, J lost 5 bases, and 14 bases lay in between. CDR3 length: 13 amino acids. Per germline, CDR1 GTSNPN and CDR2 SVGIG (reference sequence). The CDR3 protein is CAWSPQGYDEQYF. The CDR3 nucleotides read TGTGCCTGGAGCCCCCAGGGGTACGACGAGCAGTACTTC.

This clone was detected a few times. This chain joins TRBV29-1 and TRBJ2-7; D may be TRBD1 (6 bases). V lost 6 bases, J lost 6 bases, and 18 bases lay in between. The CDR3 runs 13 residues. CDR1 is SQVTM, CDR2 ANQGSEA, per germline. As DNA, the CDR3 is TGCAGCGTAACCACAGGGTTGGGCGGCGAGCAGTACTTC. Translation gives CSVTTGLGGEQYF.

In this sample, this clone turned up once. The chain couples TRBV6-5 to TRBJ2-7; 7 bases line up with TRBD2. CDR1 MNHEY and CDR2 SVGAGI come from the germline V gene. The CDR3 contains 15 residues. Trimming took 6 bases from V and 0 from J; bases not matched to a gene: 8. CDR3 sequence reads: CASSTTIAGSYEQYF. The CDR3 DNA sequence: TGTGCCAGCAGCACTACCATAGCGGGCTCCTACGAGCAGTACTTC.